Below are 3 T cell receptor beta chains sequenced from a single sample in a study of CD8 T cells in Susac syndrome. RNA in amounts of roughly 0.5 to 1 ug was reverse transcribed with random hexamers. TCRdb fed the immunoSEQ multiplex PCR reads into MiXCR, producing one record per CDR3 protein. The sample comprises roughly 28,000 distinct CDR3 sequences, 90% to 95% of which are singletons, and about 0.27% rests with the top ten. Specimen: CD8+ T cells from PBMCs. These TCRs come from a human donor in good health.

The rearrangement uses TRBV7-2 and TRBJ2-2; D perhaps matches TRBD1 (5 bases). The CDR3 is 15 amino acids. The ends were cut back, 2 bases at V and 2 bases at J, with 9 bases in the middle. CDR1 and CDR2 (germline): SGHTA, FQGNSA. The CDR3 coding sequence is TGTGCCAGCAGCTTAAGACAGCTTAACACCGGGGAGCTGTTTTTT. It is translated as CASSLRQLNTGELFF.

In this sample, this clonotype turned up once. The chain couples TRBV27 to TRBJ1-6; D is ambiguous. Trimming took 5 bases from V and 7 from J, leaving 9 bases between them. Germline V lookup: CDR1 MNHEY, CDR2 SMNVEV (reference sequence). The CDR3 has 13 residues. The CDR3 region has the DNA TGTGCCAGCAGTCTCGAAACAAATTCACCCCTCCACTTT. Its translation: CASSLETNSPLHF.

The chain couples TRBV4-3 to TRBJ2-3; 8 bases fit TRBD2. Germline-derived CDR1 and CDR2 are LGHNA and YSLEER. V was clipped by 0 bases and J by 3 bases; unmatched bases: 11. This CDR3 region has 18 residues. The CDR3: CASSQDPQTSVGTDTQYF. Written as DNA, the CDR3 is TGCGCCAGCAGCCAAGACCCACAGACTAGCGTGGGTACAGATACGCAGTATTTT.